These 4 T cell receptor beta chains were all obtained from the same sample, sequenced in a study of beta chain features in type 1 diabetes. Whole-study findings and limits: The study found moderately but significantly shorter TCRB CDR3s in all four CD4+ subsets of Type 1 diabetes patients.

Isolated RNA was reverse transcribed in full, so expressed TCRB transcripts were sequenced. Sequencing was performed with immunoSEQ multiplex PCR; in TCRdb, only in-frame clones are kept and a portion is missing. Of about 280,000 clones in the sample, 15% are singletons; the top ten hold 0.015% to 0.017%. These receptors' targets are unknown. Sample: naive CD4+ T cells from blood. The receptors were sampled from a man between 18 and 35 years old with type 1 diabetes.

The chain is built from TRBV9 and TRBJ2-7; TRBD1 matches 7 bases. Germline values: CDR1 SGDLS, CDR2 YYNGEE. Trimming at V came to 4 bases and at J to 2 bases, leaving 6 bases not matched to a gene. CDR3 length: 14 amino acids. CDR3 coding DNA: TGTGCCAGCAGCCCATCCGGGACAGCCTACGAGCAGTACTTC. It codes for CASSPSGTAYEQYF.

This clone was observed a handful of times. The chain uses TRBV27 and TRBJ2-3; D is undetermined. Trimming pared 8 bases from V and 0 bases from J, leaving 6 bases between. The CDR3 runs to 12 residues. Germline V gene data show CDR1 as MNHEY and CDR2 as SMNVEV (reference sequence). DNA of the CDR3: TGTGCCAGCCATGGCAGCACAGATACGCAGTATTTT. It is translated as CASHGSTDTQYF.

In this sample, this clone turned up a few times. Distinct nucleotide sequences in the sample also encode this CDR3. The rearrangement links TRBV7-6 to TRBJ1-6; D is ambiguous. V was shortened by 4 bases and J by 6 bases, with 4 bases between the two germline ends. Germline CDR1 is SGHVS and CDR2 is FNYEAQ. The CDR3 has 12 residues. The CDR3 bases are TGTGCCAGCAGCTCCCTTAATTCACCCCTCCACTTT. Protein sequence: CASSSLNSPLHF.

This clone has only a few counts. The CDR3, as DNA: TGCGCCAGCAGCCCACGGACAGGGAGCAAGCTACCGGGATTTTCGGAGACCCAGTACTTC. Translation: CASSPRTGSKLPGFSETQYF. V is TRBV4-1 and J is TRBJ2-5; 8 nucleotides line up with TRBD1. The CDR3 consists of 20 residues. J gave up 5 bases and V 4 bases, and 24 bases lay outside the gene matches. CDR1 and CDR2 (germline): MGHRA, YSYEKL.